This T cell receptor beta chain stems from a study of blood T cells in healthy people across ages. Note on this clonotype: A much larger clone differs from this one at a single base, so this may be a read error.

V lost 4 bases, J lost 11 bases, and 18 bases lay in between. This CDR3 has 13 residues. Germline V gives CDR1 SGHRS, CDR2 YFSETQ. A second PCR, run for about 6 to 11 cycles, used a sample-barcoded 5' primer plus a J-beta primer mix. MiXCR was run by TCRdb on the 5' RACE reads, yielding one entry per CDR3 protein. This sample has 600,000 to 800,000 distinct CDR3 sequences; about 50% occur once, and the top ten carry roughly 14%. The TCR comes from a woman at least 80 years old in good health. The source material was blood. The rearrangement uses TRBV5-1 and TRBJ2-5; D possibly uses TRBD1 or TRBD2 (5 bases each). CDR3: CASSLQGDNEQYF. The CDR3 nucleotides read TGCGCCAGCAGCCTGCAGGGAGACAATGAGCAGTACTTC.